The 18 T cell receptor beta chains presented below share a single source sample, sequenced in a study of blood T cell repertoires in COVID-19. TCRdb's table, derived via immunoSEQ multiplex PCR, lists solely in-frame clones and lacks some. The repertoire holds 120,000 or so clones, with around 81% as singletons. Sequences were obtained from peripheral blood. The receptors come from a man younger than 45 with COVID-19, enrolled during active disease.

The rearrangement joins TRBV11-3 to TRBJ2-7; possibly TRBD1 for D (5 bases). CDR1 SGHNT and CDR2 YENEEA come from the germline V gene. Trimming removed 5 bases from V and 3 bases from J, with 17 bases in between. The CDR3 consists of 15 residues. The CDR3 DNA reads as TGTGCCAGCAGCCCCTCGCAGGGTGGGGTCTACGAGCAGTACTTC. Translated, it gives CASSPSQGGVYEQYF.

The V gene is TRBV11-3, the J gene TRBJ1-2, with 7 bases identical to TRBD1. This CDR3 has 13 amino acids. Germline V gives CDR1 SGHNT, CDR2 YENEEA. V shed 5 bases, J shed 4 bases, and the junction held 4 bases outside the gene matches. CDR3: CASSQGQFYGYTF. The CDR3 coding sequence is TGTGCCAGCAGCCAGGGACAGTTCTATGGCTACACCTTC.

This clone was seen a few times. DNA of the CDR3: TGTGCCAGTAGTCGTTTACAGGGGGTACCCTACAATGAGCAGTTCTTC. It translates to CASSRLQGVPYNEQFF. The genes are TRBV19 and TRBJ2-1; 8 positions agree with TRBD1. This CDR3 has 16 amino acids. The J segment lost 2 bases and the V segment lost 5 bases, leaving 8 bases of the junction unmatched. In germline, CDR1 is LNHDA, CDR2 SQIVND (reference sequence). Together with reference TRBV19 and TRBJ2-1, the CDR3 gives the full variable domain: DGGITQSPKYLFRKEGQNVTLSCEQNLNHDAMYWYRQDPGQGLRLIYYSQIVNDFQKGDIAEGYSVSREKKESFPLTVTSAQKNPTAFYLCASSRLQGVPYNEQFFGPGTRLTVL.

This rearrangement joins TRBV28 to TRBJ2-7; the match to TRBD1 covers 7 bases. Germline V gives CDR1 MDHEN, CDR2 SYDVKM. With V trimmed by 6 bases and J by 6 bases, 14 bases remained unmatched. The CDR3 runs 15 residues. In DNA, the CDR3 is TGTGCCAGCAGCTCCGGGACAGTGAAGTTTAGCGAGCAGTACTTC. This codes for CASSSGTVKFSEQYF.

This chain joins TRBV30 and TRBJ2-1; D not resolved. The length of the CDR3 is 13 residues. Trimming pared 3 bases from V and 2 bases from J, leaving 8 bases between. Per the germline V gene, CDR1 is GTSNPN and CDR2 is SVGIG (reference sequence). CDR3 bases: TGTGCCTGGAGCCCTCTCCCCTACAATGAGCAGTTCTTC. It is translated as CAWSPLPYNEQFF.

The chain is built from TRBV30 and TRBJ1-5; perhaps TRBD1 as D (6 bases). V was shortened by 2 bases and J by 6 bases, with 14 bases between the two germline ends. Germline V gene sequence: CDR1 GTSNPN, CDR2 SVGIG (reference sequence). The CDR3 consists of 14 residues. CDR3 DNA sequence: TGTGCCTGGAGTCTCCACAGGGTGGGTCAGCCCCAGCATTTT. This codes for CAWSLHRVGQPQHF.

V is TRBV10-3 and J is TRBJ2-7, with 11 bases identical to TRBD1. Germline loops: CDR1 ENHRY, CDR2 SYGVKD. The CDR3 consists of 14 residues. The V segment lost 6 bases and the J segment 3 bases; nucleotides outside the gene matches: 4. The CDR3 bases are TGTGCCATCAGCACCGGGACAGGGGGCTACGAGCAGTACTTC. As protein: CAISTGTGGYEQYF.

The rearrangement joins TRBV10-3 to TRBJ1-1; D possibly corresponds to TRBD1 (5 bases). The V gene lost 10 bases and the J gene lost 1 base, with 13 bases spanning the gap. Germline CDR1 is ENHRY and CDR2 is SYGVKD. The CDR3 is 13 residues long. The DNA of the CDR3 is TGTGCCACCAAGGGCAGGGAGAACACTGAAGCTTTCTTT. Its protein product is CATKGRENTEAFF.

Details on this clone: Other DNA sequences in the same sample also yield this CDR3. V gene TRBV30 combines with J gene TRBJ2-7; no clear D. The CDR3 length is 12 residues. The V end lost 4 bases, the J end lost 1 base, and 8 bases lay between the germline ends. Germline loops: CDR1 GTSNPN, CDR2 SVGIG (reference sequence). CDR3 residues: CAWTLSSYEQYF. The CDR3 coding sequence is TGTGCCTGGACCCTGTCGTCCTACGAGCAGTACTTC.

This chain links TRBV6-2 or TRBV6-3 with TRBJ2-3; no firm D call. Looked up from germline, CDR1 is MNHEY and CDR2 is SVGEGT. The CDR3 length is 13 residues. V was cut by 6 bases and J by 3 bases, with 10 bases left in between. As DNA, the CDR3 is TGTGCCAGCAGCGATGCACTAACAGATACGCAGTATTTT. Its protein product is CASSDALTDTQYF.

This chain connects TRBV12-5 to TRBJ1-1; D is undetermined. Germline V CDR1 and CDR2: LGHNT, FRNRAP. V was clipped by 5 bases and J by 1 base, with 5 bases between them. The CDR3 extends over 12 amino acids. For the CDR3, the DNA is TGTGCTAGTGGTCCAGGGAACACTGAAGCTTTCTTT. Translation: CASGPGNTEAFF.

CDR3 in amino acids: CASSPRTGRTDTQYF. CDR3 bases: TGTGCCAGCAGCCCGAGGACAGGGAGAACAGATACGCAGTATTTT. The chain is built from TRBV7-9 and TRBJ2-3, with 8 bases fitting TRBD1. Germline CDR1 and CDR2: SEHNR and FQNEAQ (reference sequence). This CDR3 region has 15 residues. Trimming removed 5 bases from V and 3 bases from J; junction bases left unmatched: 7.

The CDR3 DNA follows: TGCGCCAGCAGCCAAGCCAGTTTGAACACTGAAGCTTTCTTT. It translates to CASSQASLNTEAFF. This chain links TRBV4-3 with TRBJ1-1, with unresolved D. CDR1 is LGHNA and CDR2 is YSLEER in the germline V gene. The CDR3 runs to 14 residues. Trimming took 1 base from V and 0 from J, leaving 6 bases between them.

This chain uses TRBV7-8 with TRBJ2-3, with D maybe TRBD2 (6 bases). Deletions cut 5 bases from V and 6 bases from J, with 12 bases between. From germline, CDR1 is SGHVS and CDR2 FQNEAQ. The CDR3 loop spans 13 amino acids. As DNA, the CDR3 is TGTGCCAGCAGCCCTAGCGCGGCGGATACGCAGTATTTT. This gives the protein CASSPSAADTQYF.

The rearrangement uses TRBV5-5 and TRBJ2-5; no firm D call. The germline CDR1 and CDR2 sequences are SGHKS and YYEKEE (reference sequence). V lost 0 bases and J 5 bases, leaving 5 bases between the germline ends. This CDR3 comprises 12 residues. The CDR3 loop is CASSLDSETQYF. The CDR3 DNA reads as TGTGCCAGCAGCTTGGATTCGGAGACCCAGTACTTC. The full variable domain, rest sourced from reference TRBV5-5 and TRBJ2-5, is DAGVTQSPTHLIKTRGQQVTLRCSPISGHKSVSWYQQVLGQGPQFIFQYYEKEERGRGNFPDRFSARQFPNYSSELNVNALLLGDSALYLCASSLDSETQYFGPGTRLLVL.

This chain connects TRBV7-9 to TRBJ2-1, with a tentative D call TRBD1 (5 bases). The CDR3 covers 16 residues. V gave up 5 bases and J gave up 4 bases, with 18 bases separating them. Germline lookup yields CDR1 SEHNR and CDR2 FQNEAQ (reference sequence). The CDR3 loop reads CASSPPDSDKYNEQFF. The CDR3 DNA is TGTGCCAGCAGCCCCCCTGACAGTGACAAATACAATGAGCAGTTCTTC.

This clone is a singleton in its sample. CDR3 nucleotides: TGTGCCAGCAGTCCTGCGGGGGGAAGTGGGGAAAAACTGTTTTTT. It is translated as CASSPAGGSGEKLFF. V usage is TRBV28 and J usage is TRBJ1-4; D possibly corresponds to TRBD1 (5 bases). Trimming left V 5 bases short and J 8 bases short, with 18 bases between. Germline V gives CDR1 MDHEN, CDR2 SYDVKM. The CDR3 runs 15 residues.

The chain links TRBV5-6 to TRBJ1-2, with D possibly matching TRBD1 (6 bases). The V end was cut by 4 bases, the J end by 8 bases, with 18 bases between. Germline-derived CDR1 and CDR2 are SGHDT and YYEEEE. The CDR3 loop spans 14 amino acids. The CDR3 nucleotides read TGTGCCAGCAGCCCCGGGGGGGGCGGATGGGGCTACACCTTC. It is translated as CASSPGGGGWGYTF.